In this sample, the clone carrying this T cell receptor beta chain turned up a few times. The target antigen is unknown. The source of the sample is a study of blood T cells in healthy people across ages. Study-level findings and limits: Naive T cell percentage showed a strong correlation with the diversity of TCR beta.

Germline V CDR1 and CDR2: LGHNA, YNFKEQ. This CDR3 is built from 18 residues. Unmatched junction bases numbered 10, after V lost 1 base and J lost 3 bases. The authors ran a second PCR of 7 to 11 cycles using a sample-barcoded 5' primer and a J-beta primer mix. Sequencing recovered at least 3 million CDR3-containing paired-end reads from each sample. TCRdb re-called the 5' RACE reads with MiXCR, one entry per CDR3 protein. Among fewer than 800,000 distinct CDR3 sequences listed, under 25% were seen once. Source material: blood. The receptor comes from a man between 70 and 80 years old in good health. V usage is TRBV4-2 and J usage is TRBJ2-4, with TRBD1 identical over 9 bases. CDR3 in DNA: TGTGCCAGCAGCCAAGGGGTCCCGGGACAGGGAGGCAAAAACATTCAGTACTTC. It specifies CASSQGVPGQGGKNIQYF.